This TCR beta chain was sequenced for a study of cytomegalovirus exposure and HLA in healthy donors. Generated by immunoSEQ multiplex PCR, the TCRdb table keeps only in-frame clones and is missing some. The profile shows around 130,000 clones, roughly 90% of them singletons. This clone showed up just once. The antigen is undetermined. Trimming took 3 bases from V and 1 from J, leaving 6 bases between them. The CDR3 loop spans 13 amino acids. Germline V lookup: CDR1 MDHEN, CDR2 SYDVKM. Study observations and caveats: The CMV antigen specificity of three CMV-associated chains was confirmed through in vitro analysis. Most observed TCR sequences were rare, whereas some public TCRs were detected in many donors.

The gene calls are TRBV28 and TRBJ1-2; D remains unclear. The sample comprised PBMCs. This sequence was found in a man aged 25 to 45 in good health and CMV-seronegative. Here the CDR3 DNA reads TGTGCCAGCAGTTTCGGGGTTAACTATGGCTACACCTTC. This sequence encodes CASSFGVNYGYTF.